The 22 T cell receptor beta chains reported below all come from one sample, sequenced in a study. MiXCR was run by TCRdb on the RT-PCR reads, yielding one entry per CDR3 protein. This sample has about 680,000 distinct CDR3 sequences; 12% to 15% occur once, and the top ten carry about 3.9%. The sequencing input was memory CD4+ T cells from blood. The receptors shown here come from a female donor in good health, serving as a healthy control.

This clonotype appeared a few times. This chain joins TRBV19 and TRBJ2-7, with D maybe TRBD2 (5 bases). V lost 8 bases and J 6 bases, leaving 17 bases between the germline ends. The CDR3 sequence is 13 residues long. Germline V gives CDR1 LNHDA, CDR2 SQIVND (reference sequence). Here the CDR3 reads CASGNRLPGEQYF. The CDR3 DNA sequence: TGTGCCAGTGGAAACCGACTACCTGGCGAGCAGTACTTC.

This chain links TRBV7-9 with TRBJ2-7; D tentatively reads TRBD1 or TRBD2 (5 bases each). Germline CDR1 and CDR2: SEHNR and FQNEAQ (reference sequence). Trimming removed 5 bases from V and 6 bases from J, with 14 bases in between. This CDR3 spans 13 amino acids. The CDR3, as DNA: TGTGCCAGCAGCCTCAGTTATGGGGGCGAGCAGTACTTC. Encoded protein: CASSLSYGGEQYF.

This chain joins TRBV7-2 and TRBJ2-1; D gene uncertain. The CDR3 runs 14 residues. Germline CDR1 is SGHTA and CDR2 is FQGNSA. Trimming removed 5 bases at V and 4 bases at J, with 12 bases between. The CDR3 loop is CASSPSIHYNEQFF. The DNA of the CDR3 is TGTGCCAGCAGCCCCAGTATTCATTACAATGAGCAGTTCTTC.

The rearrangement uses TRBV7-2 and TRBJ2-5; 7 bases agree with TRBD1. The length of the CDR3 is 16 residues. The germline V gene has CDR1 SGHTA and CDR2 FQGNSA. The V gene end was trimmed by 0 bases and the J gene end by 1 base; junction bases not matched to a gene: 5. CDR3 sequence reads: CASSLAQGIPQETQYF. The DNA for the CDR3 is TGTGCCAGCAGCTTAGCACAGGGGATCCCCCAAGAGACCCAGTACTTC.

There are a few counts of this clonotype. The chain has TRBV29-1 and TRBJ2-7, with 8 nucleotides matching TRBD2. V trimming: 6 bases; J trimming: 7 bases; junction bases outside the gene matches: 11. The germline CDR1 and CDR2 sequences are SQVTM and ANQGSEA. CDR3 length: 13 amino acids. The CDR3 is CSVMDGGVSEQYF. The CDR3 nucleotides are TGCAGCGTGATGGACGGGGGGGTCTCAGAGCAGTACTTC.

This chain uses TRBV7-9 with TRBJ1-1, with 10 bases lining up with TRBD1. The CDR3 totals 15 residues. Unmatched junction bases numbered 8, after V lost 7 bases and J lost 3 bases. Looked up from germline, CDR1 is SEHNR and CDR2 is FQNEAQ (reference sequence). CDR3 bases: TGTGCCAGCACCCCGCCGGGGACAGGGGACACTGAAGCTTTCTTT. Translation: CASTPPGTGDTEAFF.

In this sample, this clonotype turned up many times. This rearrangement joins TRBV5-6 to TRBJ2-7; perhaps TRBD1 as D (6 bases). The CDR3 extends over 14 amino acids. The ends were cut back, 4 bases at V and 3 bases at J, with 14 bases in the middle. CDR1 SGHDT and CDR2 YYEEEE come from the germline V gene. CDR3 in DNA: TGTGCCAGCAGCCGTCGCTCAGGGGTCTACGAGCAGTACTTC. It specifies CASSRRSGVYEQYF.

The chain uses TRBV24-1 and TRBJ2-1, with D maybe TRBD2 (6 bases). Trimming pared 8 bases from V and 4 bases from J, leaving 17 bases between. This CDR3 has 15 residues. CDR1 is KGHDR, CDR2 SFDVKD, per germline. CDR3: CATMTAGPAYNEQFF. DNA of the CDR3: TGTGCCACCATGACGGCGGGACCGGCATACAATGAGCAGTTCTTC.

The sample holds many counts of this clonotype. The chain has TRBV4-2 and TRBJ1-5; D uncertain. V dropped 1 base and J dropped 8 bases, with 9 bases sitting between them. The CDR3 loop spans 13 amino acids. CDR1 and CDR2 from the germline V gene are LGHNA and YNFKEQ. CDR3 in amino acids: CASSQGTEEPQHF. For the CDR3, the DNA is TGTGCCAGCAGCCAAGGCACCGAGGAGCCCCAGCATTTT.

This clonotype came up a few times. Sequence at one end of the junction differs from germline and may be a read error. The CDR3 bases are TGCAGTACCGCAGGGACACGGAGCTTC. It yields the protein CSTAGTRSF. The V and J genes are TRBV20-1 and TRBJ1-2, with a possible D match to TRBD1 (6 bases). CDR1 and CDR2 from the germline V gene are DFQATT and SNEGSKA (reference sequence). The CDR3 has 9 residues.

This clonotype has at least ten counts. The chain employs TRBV12-3 or TRBV12-4 and TRBJ2-5; 13 positions agree with TRBD2. This CDR3 spans 16 amino acids. J lost 4 bases, V lost 6 bases, and 8 bases had no gene match. The chain's CDR3 is CASSIRLAGGLETQYF. The CDR3 nucleotides are TGTGCCAGCAGCATTCGACTAGCGGGAGGTCTAGAGACCCAGTACTTC.

This clonotype was observed a few times. This chain joins TRBV20-1 and TRBJ2-1, with D perhaps given as TRBD1 or TRBD2 (5 bases each). CDR3 length: 13 amino acids. Trimming took off 6 bases at V and 5 bases at J, with 14 bases between the two ends. Germline V gives CDR1 DFQATT, CDR2 SNEGSKA (reference sequence). In DNA form, the CDR3 reads TGCAGTGCGAGGGGTGGGCCCAACAATGAGCAGTTCTTC. Translated, it gives CSARGGPNNEQFF.

This clonotype came up many times. The CDR3 coding sequence is TGCGCCAGCAGCTCAGGCCTACAGGGGCGGGCCACTGAAGCTTTCTTT. This sequence encodes CASSSGLQGRATEAFF. The chain has TRBV5-1 and TRBJ1-1, with TRBD1 matching 7 bases. Germline CDR1 reads SGHRS; CDR2 reads YFSETQ. There are 16 residues in the CDR3. Unmatched junction bases numbered 12, after V lost 3 bases and J lost 4 bases.

This clonotype was recorded a few times. The chain is built from TRBV6-2 or TRBV6-3 and TRBJ1-2; TRBD1 aligns across 11 bases. The CDR3 spans 14 residues. V trimming: 2 bases; J trimming: 8 bases; junction bases outside the gene matches: 4. In germline, CDR1 is MNHEY, CDR2 SVGEGT. CDR3 sequence: CASSYQDRGRGYTF. Here the CDR3 DNA reads TGTGCCAGCAGTTACCAGGACAGGGGGCGAGGCTACACCTTC.

This clonotype was counted a few times. The rearrangement uses TRBV4-3 and TRBJ2-7; D not resolved. The V gene's germline CDR1 is LGHNA and CDR2 YSLEER. There are 15 residues in the CDR3. Between the trimmed V and J ends, which lost 0 bases and 4 bases, there was a span of 13 bases. CDR3 DNA: TGCGCCAGCAGCCAAGAGGCGTTTGGGTGGTACGAGCAGTACTTC. Translation: CASSQEAFGWYEQYF.

The V call is TRBV5-4, the J call TRBJ2-1; TRBD2 is a possible D gene (5 bases). Per the germline V gene, CDR1 is SGHNT and CDR2 is YYREEE (reference sequence). V lost 4 bases and J 4 bases, leaving 12 bases between the germline ends. The CDR3 is made up of 14 amino acids. Written as DNA, the CDR3 is TGTGCCAGCAGCCCGGACTCAATGTACAATGAGCAGTTCTTC. It codes for CASSPDSMYNEQFF.

In its sample, this clonotype was seen a few times. V usage is TRBV10-3 and J usage is TRBJ1-1, with TRBD1 matching over 8 bases. The CDR3 sequence is 14 residues long. Germline V gene data show CDR1 as ENHRY and CDR2 as SYGVKD. With 3 bases clipped from V and 9 bases from J, the junction kept 9 bases outside the gene matches. The DNA of the CDR3 is TGTGCCATCAGTGACGACAGGGGCGGGGGACAAGCTTTCTTT. Translating gives CAISDDRGGGQAFF.

The rearrangement links TRBV3-1 to TRBJ2-7; D might be TRBD1 (5 bases). Germline assignment: CDR1 LGHDT and CDR2 YNNKEL (reference sequence). The CDR3 is 14 amino acids. Trimming shortened V by 3 bases and J by 6 bases, and 15 bases separated the two germline ends. CDR3 amino acids: CASSQPQRGREQYF. The CDR3 region has the DNA TGTGCCAGCAGCCAGCCGCAAAGGGGTCGCGAGCAGTACTTC.

With regard to this clonotype: This may arise from a read error, as a much more abundant clone is one base away. The CDR3: CASSPVGPGRNYGYTF. The DNA of the CDR3 is TGTGCCAGCAGCCCCGTAGGACCGGGACGGAACTATGGCTACACCTTC. This chain joins TRBV11-2 and TRBJ1-2; perhaps TRBD1 as D (5 bases). This CDR3 is built from 16 residues. Germline V gives CDR1 SGHAT, CDR2 FQNNGV. The V end was cut by 5 bases, the J end by 2 bases, with 18 bases between.

This clonotype was counted between two and nine times. The rearrangement uses TRBV7-3 and TRBJ2-1; D gene uncertain. The CDR3 totals 13 residues. Germline CDR1 and CDR2: SGHTA and FQGTGA. The V end was cut by 2 bases, the J end by 6 bases, with 8 bases between. The CDR3 spells CASSLGVSNEQFF. CDR3 in DNA: TGTGCCAGCAGCTTAGGGGTATCCAATGAGCAGTTCTTC. The full variable domain, with the rest looked up from reference TRBV7-3 and TRBJ2-1, is GAGVSQTPSNKVTEKGKYVELRCDPISGHTALYWYRQSLGQGPEFLIYFQGTGAADDSGLPNDRFFAVRPEGSVSTLKIQRTERGDSAVYLCASSLGVSNEQFFGPGTRLTVL.

This clonotype was detected a few times. The chain uses TRBV11-2 and TRBJ1-2, with 7 bases identical to TRBD1. V lost 0 bases to trimming and J lost 6 bases; unmatched junction nucleotides: 13. Germline CDR1 SGHAT, CDR2 FQNNGV. This CDR3 spans 17 amino acids. CDR3 sequence (DNA): TGTGCCAGCAGCTTAGATCCTCGAGGTTACAGGGGTGATGGCTACACCTTC. Protein: CASSLDPRGYRGDGYTF.

This clonotype came up many times. DNA for the CDR3: TGTGCCACCAGTGAAGGGAGCTCCTACGAGCAGTACTTC. Protein: CATSEGSSYEQYF. This rearrangement joins TRBV24-1 to TRBJ2-7; possible D gene TRBD2, 5 bases. Looked up from germline, CDR1 is KGHDR and CDR2 is SFDVKD. The V end was cut by 4 bases, the J end by 0 bases, with 6 bases between. The CDR3 contains 13 residues.